Below, 21 T cell receptor beta chains from the same sample are listed, as sequenced in a study of post-analysis software for immune sequencing data. Overall study findings and caveats: Roughly five TRBV segments were significantly more frequent in patients than in controls. TRBV5-6, TRBV5-1 and TRBV20-1 were among these segments.

These receptors' antigens are unknown. Unique molecular identifiers were present in the TCR beta cDNA libraries. TCRdb reanalysed the PCR reads using MiXCR and keeps one entry per CDR3 protein. The sample records 700,000 to 800,000 distinct CDR3 sequences, 30% being singletons. Specimen: blood. These receptor sequences come from a girl aged 10 to 17 with multiple sclerosis.

This clonotype has at least ten counts. The chain couples TRBV5-1 to TRBJ2-1, with D tentatively TRBD2 (5 bases). The CDR3 totals 13 residues. V lost 3 bases to trimming and J lost 2 bases, with 6 bases between them. Germline V gene data show CDR1 as SGHRS and CDR2 as YFSETQ. The CDR3 nucleotides read TGCGCCAGCAGCTCGGGGACCTACAATGAGCAGTTCTTC. Its translation is CASSSGTYNEQFF.

The chain employs TRBV15 and TRBJ2-7; TRBD2 agrees at 9 bases. The trim removed 1 base at V and 3 bases at J, leaving 7 bases unmatched. The V gene's germline CDR1 is LNHNV and CDR2 YYDKDF (reference sequence). The CDR3 extends over 16 amino acids. The CDR3 loop reads CATSRAASGISYEQYF. The CDR3 bases are TGTGCCACCAGCAGAGCAGCTAGCGGGATAAGCTACGAGCAGTACTTC.

CDR3 bases: TGTGCCAGCACCGGACTCTCCTACGAGCAGTACTTC. Translation gives CASTGLSYEQYF. J is TRBJ2-7 and V is TRBV6-2 or TRBV6-3; a possible D gene is TRBD2 (5 bases). CDR1 and CDR2 from the germline V gene are MNHEY and SVGEGT. CDR3 length: 12 residues. V was pared by 7 bases and J by 0 bases, with 7 bases between.

This clonotype came up a few times. The CDR3 spells CASSPSRTNEKLFF. DNA of the CDR3: TGTGCCAGCAGCCCGTCGAGAACTAATGAAAAACTGTTTTTT. The V gene is TRBV7-6, the J gene TRBJ1-4; D uncertain. The CDR3 length is 14 residues. Germline loops: CDR1 SGHVS, CDR2 FNYEAQ. With 5 bases removed from V and 1 base from J, the gap between germline ends came to 8 bases.

This clonotype was counted only a few times. This chain links TRBV20-1 with TRBJ2-1; no clear D gene. The CDR3 spans 16 residues. Germline lookup yields CDR1 DFQATT and CDR2 SNEGSKA (reference sequence). The V gene lost 6 bases and the J gene lost 10 bases, with 28 bases spanning the gap. Written as DNA, the CDR3 is TGCAGTGCAAATATCCTCTTCGAGACAAGAGCCTACGAGCAGTTCTTC. Residues: CSANILFETRAYEQFF.

The chain couples TRBV6-6 to TRBJ2-1, with D hard to call. Trimming removed 2 bases from V and 4 bases from J, with 3 bases in between. CDR1 and CDR2 (germline): MNHNY, SVGAGI (reference sequence). This CDR3 has 12 amino acids. The CDR3 DNA is TGTGCCAGCAGTTACCAGTACAATGAGCAGTTCTTC. Translating it yields CASSYQYNEQFF.

The chain employs TRBV20-1 and TRBJ2-1; 12 nucleotides match TRBD2. Trimming removed 1 base from V and 8 bases from J; junction bases left unmatched: 3. Germline loops: CDR1 DFQATT, CDR2 SNEGSKA (reference sequence). This CDR3 comprises 14 residues. CDR3: CSARGLAGAHEQFF. The CDR3 DNA reads as TGCAGTGCTAGAGGACTAGCGGGGGCCCATGAGCAGTTCTTC.

In its sample, this clonotype was seen many times. CDR3 sequence: CASSLVGMNTEAFF. CDR3 bases: TGTGCCAGCAGTTTGGTCGGCATGAACACTGAAGCTTTCTTT. This chain uses TRBV6-2 or TRBV6-3 with TRBJ1-1, with unresolved D. V was trimmed by 4 bases and J by 0 bases, leaving 9 bases between them. The CDR3 loop spans 14 amino acids. CDR1 is MNHEY and CDR2 is SVGEGT in the germline V gene.

As to this clonotype: The junction departs from the called germline gene at one end, perhaps through a read error. This CDR3 reads CASRGTSNGNEQYF. The CDR3 DNA sequence: TGTGCTAGCAGGGGGACTAGTAACGGCAATGAGCAGTACTTC. The chain links TRBV7-9 to TRBJ2-5; D may be TRBD2 (8 bases). CDR1 SEHNR and CDR2 FQNEAQ come from the germline V gene (reference sequence). This CDR3 spans 14 amino acids.

V and J are TRBV12-3 or TRBV12-4 and TRBJ1-2, with a possible D match to TRBD1 (5 bases). The V gene lost 4 bases and the J gene lost 3 bases, with 9 bases spanning the gap. The CDR3 runs 13 residues. The CDR3 bases are TGTGCCAGCAGTTCCCGAGGGGACTATGGCTACACCTTC. Translation gives CASSSRGDYGYTF.

In its sample, this clonotype was seen a few times. V is TRBV7-9 and J is TRBJ2-1; 9 bases agree with TRBD2. The germline V gene encodes CDR1 SEHNR and CDR2 FQNEAQ (reference sequence). This CDR3 is built from 15 residues. V shed 2 bases and J 5 bases; nucleotides not matched to a gene: 4. Here the CDR3 reads CASSLRGGRDNEQFF. DNA for the CDR3: TGTGCCAGCAGCTTAAGAGGCGGGAGGGACAATGAGCAGTTCTTC.

The chain has TRBV7-9 and TRBJ1-1; D ambiguous. Germline V CDR1 and CDR2: SEHNR, FQNEAQ (reference sequence). This CDR3 contains 14 residues. V was pared by 1 base and J by 4 bases, with 10 bases between. In nucleotides, the CDR3 is TGTGCCAGCAGCTTAGAAGGGTCCGGCACTGAAGCTTTCTTT. Its translation is CASSLEGSGTEAFF.

The chain employs TRBV2 and TRBJ1-2, with TRBD1 identical over 8 bases. The CDR3 has 16 residues. Trimming removed 6 bases from V and 4 bases from J; junction bases left unmatched: 13. Per the germline V gene, CDR1 is SNHLY and CDR2 is FYNNEI. The CDR3 loop reads CASRRAGGVFSYGYTF. The DNA of the CDR3 is TGTGCCAGCAGGCGGGCAGGGGGCGTTTTTAGCTATGGCTACACCTTC.

V and J are TRBV12-3 or TRBV12-4 and TRBJ2-5, with 9 bases aligning to TRBD2. The CDR3 is made up of 17 amino acids. V trimming: 2 bases; J trimming: 1 base; junction bases outside the gene matches: 8. CDR3 protein: CASSLPPGGGAQETQYF. CDR3 DNA: TGTGCCAGCAGTTTACCCCCGGGCGGGGGGGCCCAAGAGACCCAGTACTTC.

V usage is TRBV2 and J usage is TRBJ1-1; D may be TRBD1 (5 bases). The CDR3 is 13 residues long. In germline, CDR1 is SNHLY, CDR2 FYNNEI. V was trimmed by 8 bases and J by 2 bases, leaving 12 bases between them. CDR3 amino acids: CASPGPPNTEAFF. DNA for the CDR3: TGTGCCAGCCCGGGACCGCCTAACACTGAAGCTTTCTTT.

This chain uses TRBV20-1 with TRBJ2-1; a weak D match, TRBD2 (5 bases). CDR3 length: 15 residues. Germline V gene sequence: CDR1 DFQATT, CDR2 SNEGSKA (reference sequence). V lost 3 bases and J lost 0, with 12 bases in between. The CDR3 here is CSASRLANSYNEQFF. The CDR3 DNA is TGCAGTGCTAGCCGTCTAGCTAACTCCTACAATGAGCAGTTCTTC.

The chain employs TRBV27 and TRBJ1-2; 9 bases are shared with TRBD1. CDR1 is MNHEY, CDR2 SMNVEV, per germline (reference sequence). Germline trimming cut 4 bases from V and 5 bases from J; bases unmatched to any gene: 8. The CDR3 has 15 residues. The CDR3 DNA reads as TGTGCCAGCAGTTCATCGACAGGGGGAACTTATGGCTACACCTTC. Its translation: CASSSSTGGTYGYTF.

The V and J genes are TRBV7-2 and TRBJ2-5; D not certain. The CDR3 consists of 15 residues. Trimming shortened V by 1 base and J by 2 bases, and 11 bases separated the two germline ends. The germline V gene has CDR1 SGHTA and CDR2 FQGNSA. This CDR3 is CASSLVSGFQETQYF. The DNA of the CDR3 is TGTGCCAGCAGCTTAGTTTCCGGTTTTCAAGAGACCCAGTACTTC.

This clonotype was seen at least ten times. The V call is TRBV5-1, the J call TRBJ2-7; D assignment may be TRBD1 or TRBD2 (5 bases each). The CDR3 contains 15 residues. The germline V and J ends were trimmed by 4 bases and 2 bases, with 16 bases remaining between them. Germline V gene lookup returns CDR1 SGHRS and CDR2 YFSETQ. CDR3 in amino acids: CASSVPSGTAYEQYF. The DNA for the CDR3 is TGCGCCAGCAGCGTCCCGTCCGGGACCGCCTACGAGCAGTACTTC.

V gene TRBV20-1 combines with J gene TRBJ2-3, with 12 bases lining up with TRBD2. This CDR3 comprises 14 residues. Germline V CDR1 and CDR2: DFQATT, SNEGSKA (reference sequence). Trimming took 6 bases from V and 6 from J; bases not matched to a gene: 7. In DNA form, the CDR3 reads TGCAGTGCCCCCCGACTAGCGGGAGCGGATACGCAGTATTTT. It codes for CSAPRLAGADTQYF.

The rearrangement uses TRBV29-1 and TRBJ1-4; a possible D gene is TRBD1 (5 bases). This CDR3 contains 12 residues. Germline V gene sequence: CDR1 SQVTM, CDR2 ANQGSEA. Between the trimmed V and J ends, which lost 6 bases and 8 bases, there was a span of 13 bases. The CDR3 coding sequence is TGCAGCGTGGGGGGAGGAAGGGAAAAACTGTTTTTT. Protein sequence: CSVGGGREKLFF.